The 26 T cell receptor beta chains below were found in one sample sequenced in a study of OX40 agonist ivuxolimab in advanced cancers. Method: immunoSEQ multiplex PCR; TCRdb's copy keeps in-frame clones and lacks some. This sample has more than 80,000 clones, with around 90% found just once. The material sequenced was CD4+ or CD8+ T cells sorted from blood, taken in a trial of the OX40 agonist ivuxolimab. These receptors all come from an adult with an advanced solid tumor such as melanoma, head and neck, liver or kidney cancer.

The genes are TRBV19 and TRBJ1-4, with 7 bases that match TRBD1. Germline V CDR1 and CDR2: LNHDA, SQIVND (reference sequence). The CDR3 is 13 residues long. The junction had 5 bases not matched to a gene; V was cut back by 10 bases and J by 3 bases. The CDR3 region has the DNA TGTGCCACCTCCAGGGGGGCTAATGAAAAACTGTTTTTT. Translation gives CATSRGANEKLFF.

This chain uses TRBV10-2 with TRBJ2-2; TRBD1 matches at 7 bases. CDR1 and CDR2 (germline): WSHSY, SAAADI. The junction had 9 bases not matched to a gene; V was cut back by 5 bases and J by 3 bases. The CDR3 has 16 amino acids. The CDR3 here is CASSNVGTVDTGELFF. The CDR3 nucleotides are TGCGCCAGCAGTAATGTTGGGACAGTAGACACCGGGGAGCTGTTTTTT.

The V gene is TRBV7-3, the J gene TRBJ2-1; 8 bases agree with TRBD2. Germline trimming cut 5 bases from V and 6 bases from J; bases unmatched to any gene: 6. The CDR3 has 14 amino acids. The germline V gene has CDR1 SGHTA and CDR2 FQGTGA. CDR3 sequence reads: CASSVSGTFNEQFF. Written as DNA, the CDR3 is TGTGCCAGCAGCGTTAGCGGGACCTTCAATGAGCAGTTCTTC.

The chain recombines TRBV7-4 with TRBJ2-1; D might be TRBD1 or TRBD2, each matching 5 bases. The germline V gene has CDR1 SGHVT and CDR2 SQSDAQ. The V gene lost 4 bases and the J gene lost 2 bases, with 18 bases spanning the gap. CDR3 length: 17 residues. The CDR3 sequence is CASSSLLTRDPYNEQFF. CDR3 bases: TGTGCCAGCAGCTCCCTCCTAACAAGGGACCCCTACAATGAGCAGTTCTTC.

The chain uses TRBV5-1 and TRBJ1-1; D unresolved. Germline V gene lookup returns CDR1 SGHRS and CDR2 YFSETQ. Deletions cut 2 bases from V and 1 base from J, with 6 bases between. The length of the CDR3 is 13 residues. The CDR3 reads CASSFGSNTEAFF. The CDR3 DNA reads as TGCGCCAGCAGCTTCGGATCGAACACTGAAGCTTTCTTT.

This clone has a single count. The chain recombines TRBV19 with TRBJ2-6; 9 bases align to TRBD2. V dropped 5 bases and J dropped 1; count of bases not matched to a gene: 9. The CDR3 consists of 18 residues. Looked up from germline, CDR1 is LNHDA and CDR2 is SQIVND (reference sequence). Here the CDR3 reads CASSPISGSSSGANVLTF. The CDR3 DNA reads TGTGCCAGTAGTCCAATTAGCGGGAGTAGTTCTGGGGCCAACGTCCTGACTTTC.

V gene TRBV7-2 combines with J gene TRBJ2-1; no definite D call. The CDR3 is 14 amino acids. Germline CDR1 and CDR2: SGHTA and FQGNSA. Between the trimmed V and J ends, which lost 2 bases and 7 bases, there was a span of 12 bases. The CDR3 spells CASSLSLGRNEQFF. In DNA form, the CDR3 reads TGTGCCAGCAGCTTATCTTTGGGAAGGAATGAGCAGTTCTTC.

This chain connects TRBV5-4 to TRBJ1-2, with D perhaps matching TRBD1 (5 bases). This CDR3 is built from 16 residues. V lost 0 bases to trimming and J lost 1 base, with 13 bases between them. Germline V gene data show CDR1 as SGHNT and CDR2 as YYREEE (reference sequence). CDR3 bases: TGTGCCAGCAGCTTGGCCGGGACCCTCGGTAACTATGGCTACACCTTC. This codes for CASSLAGTLGNYGYTF.

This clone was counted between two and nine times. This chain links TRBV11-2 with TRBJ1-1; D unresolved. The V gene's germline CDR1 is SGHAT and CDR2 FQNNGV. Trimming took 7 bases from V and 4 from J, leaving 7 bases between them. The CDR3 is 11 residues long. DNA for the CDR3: TGTGCCAGCAAATTCTCCACTGAAGCTTTCTTT. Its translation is CASKFSTEAFF.

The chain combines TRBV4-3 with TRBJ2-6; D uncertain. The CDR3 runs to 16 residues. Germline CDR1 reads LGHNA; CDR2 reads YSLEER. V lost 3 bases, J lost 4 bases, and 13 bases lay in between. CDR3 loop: CASSHLDFTGANVLTF. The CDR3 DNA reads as TGCGCCAGCAGCCACCTAGACTTCACAGGGGCCAACGTCCTGACTTTC.

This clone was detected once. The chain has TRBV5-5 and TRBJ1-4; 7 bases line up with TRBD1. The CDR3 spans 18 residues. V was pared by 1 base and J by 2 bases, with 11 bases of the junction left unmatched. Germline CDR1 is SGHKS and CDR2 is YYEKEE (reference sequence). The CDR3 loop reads CASSLIPGGQTTNEKLFF. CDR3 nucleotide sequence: TGTGCCAGCAGCTTGATTCCAGGGGGGCAGACGACTAATGAAAAACTGTTTTTT. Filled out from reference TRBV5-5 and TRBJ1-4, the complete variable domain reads DAGVTQSPTHLIKTRGQQVTLRCSPISGHKSVSWYQQVLGQGPQFIFQYYEKEERGRGNFPDRFSARQFPNYSSELNVNALLLGDSALYLCASSLIPGGQTTNEKLFFGSGTQLSVL.

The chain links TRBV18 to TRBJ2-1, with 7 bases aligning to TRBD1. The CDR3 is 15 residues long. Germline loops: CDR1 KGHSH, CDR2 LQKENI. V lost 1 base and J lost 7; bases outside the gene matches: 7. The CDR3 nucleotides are TGTGCCAGCTCACCACAAATTTCACAGGGGAATGAGCAGTTCTTC. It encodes CASSPQISQGNEQFF.

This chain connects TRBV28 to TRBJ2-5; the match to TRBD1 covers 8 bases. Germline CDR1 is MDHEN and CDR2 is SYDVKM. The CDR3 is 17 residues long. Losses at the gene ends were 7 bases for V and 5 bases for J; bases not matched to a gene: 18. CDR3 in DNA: TGTGCCAGCACCCCTGAGGGCAGGGGGCGATTCTGGGAGACCCAGTACTTC. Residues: CASTPEGRGRFWETQYF.

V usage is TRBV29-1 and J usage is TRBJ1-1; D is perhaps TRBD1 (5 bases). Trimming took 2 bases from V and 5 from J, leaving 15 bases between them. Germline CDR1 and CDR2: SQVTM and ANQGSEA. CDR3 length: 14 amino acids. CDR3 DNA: TGCAGCGTTGAAAGGGGATCGCGGGGTACTGAAGCTTTCTTT. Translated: CSVERGSRGTEAFF.

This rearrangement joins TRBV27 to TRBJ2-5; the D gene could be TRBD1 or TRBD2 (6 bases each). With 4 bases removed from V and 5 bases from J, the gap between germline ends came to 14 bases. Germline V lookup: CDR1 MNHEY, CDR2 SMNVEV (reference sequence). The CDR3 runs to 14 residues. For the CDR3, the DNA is TGTGCCAGCAGTTCTTGGGGAGGACAGGAGACCCAGTACTTC. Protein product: CASSSWGGQETQYF.

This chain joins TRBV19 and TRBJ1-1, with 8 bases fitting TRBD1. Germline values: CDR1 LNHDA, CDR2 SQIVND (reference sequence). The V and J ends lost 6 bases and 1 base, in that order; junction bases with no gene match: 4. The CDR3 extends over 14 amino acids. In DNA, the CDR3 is TGTGCCAGTAGCCAGGGGGCCGAGAACACTGAAGCTTTCTTT. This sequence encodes CASSQGAENTEAFF.

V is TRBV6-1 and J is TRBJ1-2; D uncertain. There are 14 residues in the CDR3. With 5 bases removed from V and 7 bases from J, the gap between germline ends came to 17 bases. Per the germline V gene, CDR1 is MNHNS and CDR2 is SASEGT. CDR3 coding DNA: TGTGCCAGCAGTTTCACGGGGTCCTCGGGTGGCTACACCTTC. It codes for CASSFTGSSGGYTF.

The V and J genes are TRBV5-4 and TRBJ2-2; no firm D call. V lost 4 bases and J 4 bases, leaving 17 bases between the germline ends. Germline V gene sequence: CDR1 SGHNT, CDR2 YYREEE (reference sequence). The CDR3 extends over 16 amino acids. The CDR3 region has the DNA TGTGCCAGCAGCCGCCAACGGCCCCGAGGCACCGGGGAGCTGTTTTTT. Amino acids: CASSRQRPRGTGELFF.

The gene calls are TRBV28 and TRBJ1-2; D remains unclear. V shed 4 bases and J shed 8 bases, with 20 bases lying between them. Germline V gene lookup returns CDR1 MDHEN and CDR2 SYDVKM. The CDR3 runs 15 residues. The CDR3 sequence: CASSSPDVRREGYTF. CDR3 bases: TGTGCCAGCAGTTCGCCGGACGTAAGGAGGGAAGGCTACACCTTC.

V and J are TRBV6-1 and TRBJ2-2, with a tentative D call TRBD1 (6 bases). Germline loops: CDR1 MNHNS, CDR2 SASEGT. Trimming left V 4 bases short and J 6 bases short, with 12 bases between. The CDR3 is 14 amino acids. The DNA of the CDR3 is TGTGCCAGCAGTGGTACGACAGGCTCCGGGGAGCTGTTTTTT. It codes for CASSGTTGSGELFF.

The CDR3 protein is CASQQGGTYEQYF. The DNA for the CDR3 is TGCGCCAGCCAACAGGGGGGTACCTACGAGCAGTACTTC. This chain joins TRBV4-3 and TRBJ2-7; 8 nucleotides agree with TRBD1. V gave up 8 bases and J gave up 2 bases; unmatched junction bases: 5. The CDR3 covers 13 residues. In germline, CDR1 is LGHNA, CDR2 YSLEER.

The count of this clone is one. CDR3 region: CASSLRTSGRGETQYF. The CDR3 nucleotides are TGTGCCAGCAGCTTAAGGACTAGCGGGAGAGGGGAGACCCAGTACTTC. V is TRBV7-2 and J is TRBJ2-5; 13 bases align to TRBD2. Germline V gene lookup returns CDR1 SGHTA and CDR2 FQGNSA. The CDR3 runs 16 residues. J lost 5 bases, V lost 2 bases, and 5 bases had no gene match.

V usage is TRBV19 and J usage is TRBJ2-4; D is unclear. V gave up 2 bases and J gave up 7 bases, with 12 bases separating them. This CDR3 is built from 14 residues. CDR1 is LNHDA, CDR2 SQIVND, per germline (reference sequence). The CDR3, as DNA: TGTGCCAGTAGTATACAACAGATCGGGAACATTCAGTACTTC. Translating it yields CASSIQQIGNIQYF.

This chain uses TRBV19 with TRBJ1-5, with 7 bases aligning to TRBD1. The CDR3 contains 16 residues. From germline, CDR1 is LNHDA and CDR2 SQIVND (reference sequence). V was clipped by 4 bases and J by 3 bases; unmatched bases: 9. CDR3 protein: CASSTLDRAPNQPQHF. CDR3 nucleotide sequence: TGTGCCAGTAGTACATTAGACAGGGCTCCCAATCAGCCCCAGCATTTT.

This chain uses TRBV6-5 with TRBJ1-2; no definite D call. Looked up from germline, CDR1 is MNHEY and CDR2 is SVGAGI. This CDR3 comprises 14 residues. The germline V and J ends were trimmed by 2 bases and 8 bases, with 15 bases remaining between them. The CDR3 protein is CASSYAPFLPGYTF. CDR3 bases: TGTGCCAGCAGTTACGCACCGTTCCTTCCAGGCTACACCTTC.

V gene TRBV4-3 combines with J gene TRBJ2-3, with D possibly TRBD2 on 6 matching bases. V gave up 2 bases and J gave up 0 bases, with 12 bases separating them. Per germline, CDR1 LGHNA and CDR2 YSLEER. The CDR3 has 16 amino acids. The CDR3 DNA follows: TGCGCCAGCAGCCAACAACTAGCAGCTAGCACAGATACGCAGTATTTT. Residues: CASSQQLAASTDTQYF.